This TCR beta chain was identified during a study of CD8+CD57+ T cells in acquired aplastic anemia. TCR beta VDJ and CDR3 profiling used genomic DNA as template. From the reads, TCRdb called clonotypes with MiXCR, one entry per CDR3 protein. This sample has a few hundred thousand distinct CDR3 sequences, with over 25% found just once. It was patients with CD8+CD57+ cell expansion by flow cytometry who were chosen for sequencing. This clonotype showed up many times. CDR1 is SEHNR and CDR2 is FQNEAQ in the germline V gene (reference sequence). The CDR3 is made up of 12 amino acids. Between the trimmed V and J ends, which lost 4 bases and 9 bases, there was a span of 7 bases.

The sequence was collected from a human donor with aplastic anemia. The sequencing sample was made of sorted CD4+, CD8+, or CD8+CD57+ T cells (not recorded which) from PBMCs. The chain recombines TRBV7-9 with TRBJ1-6, with D uncertain. The chain's CDR3 is CASSSGRSPLHF. CDR3 DNA: TGTGCCAGCAGCTCGGGCCGTTCACCCCTCCACTTT.